This T cell receptor (beta chain) comes out of a study of cytomegalovirus exposure and HLA in healthy donors. 13 Jbeta primers and 60 Vbeta primers were used for the PCR. Assay: immunoSEQ multiplex PCR; the TCRdb copy retains only in-frame clones and omits some. The table has more than 100,000 clones, roughly three quarters seen once. Trimming removed 2 bases from V and 7 bases from J; junction bases left unmatched: 5. The CDR3 length is 15 residues. Looked up from germline, CDR1 is SGHNT and CDR2 is YYREEE (reference sequence). Study outcomes and limitations: A further, later analysis showed that HLA-associated TCR beta chains (compared with equally common others) were more clonally expanded. Roughly even sequencing depth across donors was the assumption behind the presence/absence analyses. Segments of the TCR beta V type were, in most cases, productive about 90% or about 30% of the time in an earlier analysis. It was reported that TCR beta sequences correctly inferred the HLA-A and HLA-B alleles for most subjects.

On this clone itself: Its cognate antigen is unknown.

This sequence joins TRBV5-4 and TRBJ2-1, with 11 nucleotides matching TRBD1. Sequencing was done on a sample of PBMCs. This sequence originates from a woman aged 18 to 35 in good health and CMV-seronegative. The chain's CDR3 is CASSLMGTGGNEQFF. The CDR3 DNA is TGTGCCAGCAGCTTAATGGGGACAGGGGGTAATGAGCAGTTCTTC.